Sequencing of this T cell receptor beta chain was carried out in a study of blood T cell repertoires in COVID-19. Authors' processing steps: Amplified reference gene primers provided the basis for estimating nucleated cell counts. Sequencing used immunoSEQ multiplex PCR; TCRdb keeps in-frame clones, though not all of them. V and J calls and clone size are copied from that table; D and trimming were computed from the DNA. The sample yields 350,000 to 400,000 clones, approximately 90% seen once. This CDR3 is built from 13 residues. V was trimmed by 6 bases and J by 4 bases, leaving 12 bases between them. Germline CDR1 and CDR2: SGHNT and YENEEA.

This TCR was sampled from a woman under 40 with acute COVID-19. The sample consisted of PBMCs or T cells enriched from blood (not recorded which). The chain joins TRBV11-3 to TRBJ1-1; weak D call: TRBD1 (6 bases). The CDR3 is CASSKGVSTEAFF. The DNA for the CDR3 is TGTGCCAGCAGTAAGGGGGTAAGCACTGAAGCTTTCTTT.